Listed below are T cell receptor beta chains from one sample, sequenced in a study of T cells after yellow fever vaccination. TCRdb re-derived calls from the 5' RACE reads in MiXCR, one entry per CDR3 protein. Of under 350,000 distinct CDR3 sequences in the sample, roughly 4.3% were seen once. The source was PBMCs, collected 5 days after the yellow fever booster vaccination. These receptors originate from a man between 18 and 35 years old who received the YFV17D yellow fever vaccine. The CDR3 runs from the conserved cysteine through the conserved F or W. D genes are given only for firm matches. Size values are once, few and many counts, or a class for expanded clones, and some rows have none.

clone_size j_call v_call d_call cdr3_nt cdr3_aa
many TRBJ2-3 TRBV29-1 NA TGCAGCGTTGTGGACATCTACACAGATACGCAGTATTTT CSVVDIYTDTQYF
NA TRBJ2-3 TRBV6-5 NA TGTGCCAGCAGTTACGACCCGGGTTTCGGTAGCACAGATACGCAGTATTTT CASSYDPGFGSTDTQYF
few TRBJ1-6 TRBV30 NA TGTGCCTGGAGTCCGCGGGCCGGGAATAATTCACCCCTCCACTTT CAWSPRAGNNSPLHF
NA TRBJ2-5 TRBV20-1 TRBD1 TGCAGTGCTAGGAAAACAGGGGTTCGTGAAGAGACCCAGTACTTC CSARKTGVREETQYF
few TRBJ2-3 TRBV5-4 NA TGTGCCAGCAGCTTCGGGGGCCCCTTCGATACGCAGTATTTT CASSFGGPFDTQYF
NA TRBJ2-1 TRBV5-5 NA TGTGCCAGCAGGGCCCTGCGGGTGAGCTCCTACAATGAGCAGTTCTTC CASRALRVSSYNEQFF
few TRBJ1-5 TRBV4-1 NA TGCGCCAGCAGCCAAGATGGGGCAGGGGAAACGATACAGCCCCAGCATTTT CASSQDGAGETIQPQHF
NA TRBJ1-1 TRBV5-1 NA TGCGCCAGCAGCTTGGGGTCGTTGGACACTGAAGCTTTCTTT CASSLGSLDTEAFF
NA TRBJ1-4 TRBV12-3/TRBV12-4 NA TGTGCCAGCAGGTCGGCGTGGGGTGAAAAACTGTTTTTT CASRSAWGEKLFF
few TRBJ2-2 TRBV4-1 NA TGCGCCAGCAGCCGAGGGGTCCGAGGGGACGAGCTGTTTTTT CASSRGVRGDELFF
NA TRBJ2-2 TRBV5-1 TRBD1 TGCGCCAGCAGCTTGGCAGTTAGGACAGGGGTTGCCGGGGAGCTGTTTTTT CASSLAVRTGVAGELFF
many TRBJ1-3 TRBV5-1 NA TGCGCCAGTAGACAGCTCACGGACGACACCATATATTTT CASRQLTDDTIYF
NA TRBJ1-5 TRBV12-3/TRBV12-4 TRBD1 TGTGCCAGCAGTACCGGGACAGGGGGAGGACAGCCCCAGCATTTT CASSTGTGGGQPQHF
NA TRBJ2-5 TRBV18 TRBD2 TGTGCCAGCTCACCACCTCGAGCGGGGGTACTCCAAGAGACCCAGTACTTC CASSPPRAGVLQETQYF
many TRBJ2-5 TRBV12-3/TRBV12-4 TRBD1 TGTGCCAGCACCCCTCAAGAACGGACAGGATGGTACTTC CASTPQERTGWYF
few TRBJ1-6 TRBV7-2 NA TGTGCCAGCATCCAAGGGGGAAATAATTCACCCCTCCACTTT CASIQGGNNSPLHF
many TRBJ1-5 TRBV6-6 NA TGTGCCAGCAGTTTTCCACCCATTCGGGGGAGTCAGCCCCAGCATTTT CASSFPPIRGSQPQHF